The entry below gives a single T cell receptor (beta chain) sequence along with its context. The sample belongs to a study of T cell responses to AZD1222 COVID-19 vaccine. This table comes from immunoSEQ multiplex PCR, and its TCRdb copy is limited to in-frame clones, with some not included. The sample consists of 160,000 or so clones, under 95% of them appearing once. Germline V gene lookup returns CDR1 SGHTA and CDR2 FQGNSA. This CDR3 region has 15 residues. V lost 3 bases, J lost 5 bases, and 6 bases stayed unmatched. The starting material was peripheral blood, obtained on day 0 of MenACWY control vaccination. The clonotype originates from an adult in good health. The rearrangement links TRBV7-2 to TRBJ2-7; 11 positions agree with TRBD1. The CDR3 DNA is TGTGCCAGCAGCTTCTGGACAGGGGGCTCTGACGAGCAGTACTTC. Amino acids: CASSFWTGGSDEQYF.